What follows describes a single T cell receptor beta chain. This specimen comes from a study of T cells after yellow fever vaccination. Looking at the study overall: Fractions of limited cellularity were prepared by means of SMART-Seq v4 Ultra Low Input.

TCRdb reprocessed the 5' RACE reads via MiXCR and lists one record per CDR3 protein. The sample contains more than 80,000 distinct CDR3 sequences, around 5.8% of which appear only once. This receptor was identified in a young man who received the YFV17D yellow fever vaccine. The sequences come from CD8+ T cells sorted from PBMCs, collected 10 days after the yellow fever booster vaccination.

This CDR3 reads CASSQGQAGQPQHF. Written as DNA, the CDR3 is TGCGCCAGCAGCCAAGGACAGGCCGGCCAGCCCCAGCATTTT. The V call is TRBV5-1, the J call TRBJ1-5, with TRBD1 matching 7 bases. Trimming took 4 bases from V and 7 from J; bases not matched to a gene: 8. CDR1 is SGHRS, CDR2 YFSETQ, per germline. The CDR3 length is 14 residues.